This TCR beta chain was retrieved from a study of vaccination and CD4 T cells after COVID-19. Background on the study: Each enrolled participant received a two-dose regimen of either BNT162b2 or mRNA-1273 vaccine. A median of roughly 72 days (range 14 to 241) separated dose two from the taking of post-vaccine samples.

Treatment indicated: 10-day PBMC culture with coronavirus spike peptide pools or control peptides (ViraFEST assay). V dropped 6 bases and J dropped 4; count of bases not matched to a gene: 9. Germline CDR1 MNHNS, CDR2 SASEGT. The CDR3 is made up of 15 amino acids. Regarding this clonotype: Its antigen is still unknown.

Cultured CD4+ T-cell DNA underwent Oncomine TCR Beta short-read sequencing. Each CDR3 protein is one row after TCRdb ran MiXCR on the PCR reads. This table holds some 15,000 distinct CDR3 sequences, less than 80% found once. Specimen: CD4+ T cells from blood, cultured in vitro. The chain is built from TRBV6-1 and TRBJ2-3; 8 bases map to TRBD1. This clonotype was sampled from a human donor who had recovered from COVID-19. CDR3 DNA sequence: TGTGCCAGCAGGGCGGGCACAGGGGGGTCAGATACGCAGTATTTT. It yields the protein CASRAGTGGSDTQYF.